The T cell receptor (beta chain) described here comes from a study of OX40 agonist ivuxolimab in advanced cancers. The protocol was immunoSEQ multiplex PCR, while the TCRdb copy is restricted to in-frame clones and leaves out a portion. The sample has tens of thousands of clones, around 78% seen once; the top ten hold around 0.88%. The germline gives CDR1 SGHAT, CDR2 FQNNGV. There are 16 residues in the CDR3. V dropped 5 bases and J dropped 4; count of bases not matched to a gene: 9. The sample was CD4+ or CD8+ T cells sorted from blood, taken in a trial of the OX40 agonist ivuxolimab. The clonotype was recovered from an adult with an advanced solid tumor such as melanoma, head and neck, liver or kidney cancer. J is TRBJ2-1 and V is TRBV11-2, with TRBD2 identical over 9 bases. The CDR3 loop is CASSLVGGGVYNEQFF. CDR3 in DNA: TGTGCCAGCAGCCTTGTGGGCGGGGGGGTTTACAATGAGCAGTTCTTC.